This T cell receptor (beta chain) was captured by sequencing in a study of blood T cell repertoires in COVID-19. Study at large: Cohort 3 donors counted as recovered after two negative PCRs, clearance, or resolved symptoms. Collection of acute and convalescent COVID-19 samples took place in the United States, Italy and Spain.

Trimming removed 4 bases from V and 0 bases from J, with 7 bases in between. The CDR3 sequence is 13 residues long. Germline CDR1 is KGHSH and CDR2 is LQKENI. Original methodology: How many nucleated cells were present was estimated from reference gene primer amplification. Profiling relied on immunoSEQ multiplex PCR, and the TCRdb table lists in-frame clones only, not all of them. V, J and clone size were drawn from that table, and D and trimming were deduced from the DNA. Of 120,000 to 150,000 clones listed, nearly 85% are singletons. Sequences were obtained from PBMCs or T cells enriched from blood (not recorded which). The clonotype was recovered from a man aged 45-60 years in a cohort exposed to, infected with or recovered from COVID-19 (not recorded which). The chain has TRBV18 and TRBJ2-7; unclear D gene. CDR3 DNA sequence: TGTGCCAGCTCACGTCCGAGCTCCTACGAGCAGTACTTC. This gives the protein CASSRPSSYEQYF. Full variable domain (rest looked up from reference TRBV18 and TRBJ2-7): NAGVMQNPRHLVRRRGQEARLRCSPMKGHSHVYWYRQLPEEGLKFMVYLQKENIIDESGMPKERFSAEFPKEGPSILRIQQVVRGDSAAYFCASSRPSSYEQYFGPGTRLTVT.